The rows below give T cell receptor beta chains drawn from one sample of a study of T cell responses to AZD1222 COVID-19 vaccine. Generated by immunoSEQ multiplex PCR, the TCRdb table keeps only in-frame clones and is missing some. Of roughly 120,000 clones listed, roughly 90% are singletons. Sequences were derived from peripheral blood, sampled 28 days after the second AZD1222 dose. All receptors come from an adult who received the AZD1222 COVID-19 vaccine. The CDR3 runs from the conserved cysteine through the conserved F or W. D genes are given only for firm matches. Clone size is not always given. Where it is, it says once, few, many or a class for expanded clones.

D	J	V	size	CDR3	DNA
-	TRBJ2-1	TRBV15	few	CATSREGPGQAHNEQFF	TGTGCCACCAGCAGAGAAGGGCCGGGCCAGGCTCACAATGAGCAGTTCTTC
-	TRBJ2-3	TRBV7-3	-	CASSLSPGAITDTQYF	TGTGCCAGCAGCTTATCACCGGGGGCCATCACAGATACGCAGTATTTT
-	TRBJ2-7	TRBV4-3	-	CASSQYSGYEQYF	TGCGCCAGCAGCCAGTACTCCGGGTACGAGCAGTACTTC
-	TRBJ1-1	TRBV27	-	CASSFETQGEAFF	TGTGCCAGCAGTTTTGAGACCCAAGGGGAAGCTTTCTTT
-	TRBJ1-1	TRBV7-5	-	CVRSSTGTVRSTEAFF	TGTGTCAGAAGCTCCACCGGGACAGTACGGAGCACTGAAGCTTTCTTT
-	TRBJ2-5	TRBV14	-	CASSQGSEQETQYF	TGTGCCAGCAGCCAAGGATCGGAACAAGAGACCCAGTACTTC
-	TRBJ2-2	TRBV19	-	CASSTNRDNTGELFF	TGTGCCAGTAGTACGAATCGGGATAACACCGGGGAGCTGTTTTTT
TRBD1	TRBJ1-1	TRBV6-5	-	CASSYVGQGTEAFF	TGTGCCAGCAGTTACGTGGGACAGGGCACTGAAGCTTTCTTT
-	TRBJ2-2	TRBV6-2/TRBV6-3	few	CASSRTVRELFF	TGTGCCAGCAGTAGGACAGTGCGGGAGCTGTTTTTT
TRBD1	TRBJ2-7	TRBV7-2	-	CASSPRQGIYEQYF	TGTGCCAGCAGCCCTCGACAGGGGATCTACGAGCAGTACTTC
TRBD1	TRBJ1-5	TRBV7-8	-	CASSSNRGLGQPQHF	TGTGCCAGCAGCTCCAACAGGGGGCTGGGGCAGCCCCAGCATTTT
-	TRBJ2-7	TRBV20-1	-	CSASSLDEQYF	TGCAGTGCTAGTTCCCTTGACGAGCAGTACTTC
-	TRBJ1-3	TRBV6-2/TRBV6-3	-	CASSKDSPGNTIYF	TGTGCCAGCAGTAAGGACAGCCCGGGAAACACCATATATTTT
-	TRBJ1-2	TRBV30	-	CAWSFRGAPRYGYTF	TGTGCCTGGAGTTTTCGGGGGGCGCCTCGCTATGGCTACACCTTC
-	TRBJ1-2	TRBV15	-	CATSREYFYGYTF	TGTGCCACCAGCAGAGAGTATTTCTATGGCTACACCTTC
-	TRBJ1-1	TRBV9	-	CASSVVDTANGEAFF	TGTGCCAGCAGCGTAGTGGACACGGCGAACGGTGAAGCTTTCTTT
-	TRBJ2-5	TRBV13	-	CASSPSGGGEETQYF	TGTGCCAGCAGCCCCTCAGGTGGTGGTGAGGAGACCCAGTACTTC
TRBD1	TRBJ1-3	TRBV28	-	CASSFGRGLPTGNTIYF	TGTGCCAGCAGTTTCGGCAGGGGGCTCCCCACTGGAAACACCATATATTTT
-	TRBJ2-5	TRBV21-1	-	CASSLETQYF	TGTGCCAGCAGCCTGGAGACCCAGTACTTC
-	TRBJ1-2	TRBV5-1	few	CASSLGGSPGNDGYTF	TGCGCCAGCAGCTTGGGGGGAAGCCCGGGGAACGATGGCTACACCTTC
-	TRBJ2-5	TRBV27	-	CASSSPGGQETQYF	TGTGCCAGCAGTTCCCCCGGAGGTCAAGAGACCCAGTACTTC
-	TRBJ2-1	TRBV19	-	CASSIPGRGYNEQFF	TGTGCCAGTAGTATTCCAGGGCGCGGCTACAATGAGCAGTTCTTC
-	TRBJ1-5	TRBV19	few	CATLGQYSNQPQHF	TGTGCCACTCTAGGACAGTATAGCAATCAGCCCCAGCATTTT
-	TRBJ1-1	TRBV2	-	CASSMEGEDCF	TGTGCCAGCTCAATGGAGGGTGAGGATTGCTTT
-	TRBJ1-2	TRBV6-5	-	CASRIRSQNYGYTF	TGTGCCAGCAGAATTCGCTCGCAGAACTATGGCTACACCTTC
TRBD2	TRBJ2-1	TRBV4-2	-	CASSLLAGDPYNEQFF	TGTGCCAGCAGCCTTCTAGCGGGGGACCCCTACAATGAGCAGTTCTTC
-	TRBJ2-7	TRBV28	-	CASSLPQSYEQYF	TGTGCCAGCAGTTTACCACAATCCTACGAGCAGTACTTC
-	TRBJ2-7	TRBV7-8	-	CASSANREGQYF	TGTGCCAGCAGCGCAAACAGGGAGGGTCAGTACTTC
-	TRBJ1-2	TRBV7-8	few	CASSLGDGVGGYTF	TGTGCCAGCAGCTTAGGGGACGGGGTGGGCGGCTACACCTTC
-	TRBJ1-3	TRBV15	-	CATSRDRGFSGNTIYF	TGTGCCACCAGCAGAGACAGGGGATTCTCTGGAAACACCATATATTTT
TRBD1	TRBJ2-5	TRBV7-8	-	CASSPDRVETQYF	TGTGCCAGCAGCCCAGACAGGGTTGAGACCCAGTACTTC
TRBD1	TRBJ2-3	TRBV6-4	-	CASSERQGADGSDTQYF	TGTGCCAGCAGTGAGAGACAGGGGGCGGATGGCTCAGATACGCAGTATTTT
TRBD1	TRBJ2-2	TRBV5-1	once	CASSSRTGGRTGELFF	TGCGCCAGCAGCTCCCGGACAGGGGGCCGGACCGGGGAGCTGTTTTTT